This TCR beta chain was found in a study of T cells in localized non-small cell lung cancer. As for this clone: Its antigen remains unknown.

The CDR3 spans 16 residues. CDR1 and CDR2 from the germline V gene are SEHNR and FQNEAQ (reference sequence). V was clipped by 2 bases and J by 8 bases, with 21 bases between them. The study, taken as a whole, reports: Longer overall survival was seen with higher T cell density measured in blood. Since sequencing was restricted to only one region of the tumor, intratumor heterogeneity remains a possibility. Median detection of top 100 tumor clones in adjacent lung was about 52 clones.

The data were produced by immunoSEQ multiplex PCR, yet TCRdb's version contains in-frame clones alone and is incomplete. The table lists tens of thousands of clones, around 83% of them singletons. The source material was peripheral blood, sampled before any cancer treatment. The source is a woman aged 18-49 years with stage III lung adenocarcinoma. The chain carries TRBV7-9 and TRBJ1-2; D is perhaps TRBD1 (6 bases). Here the CDR3 reads CASSLISRTVFAGYTF. CDR3 in DNA: TGTGCCAGCAGCTTAATTTCCAGGACAGTCTTTGCCGGCTACACCTTC.